This entry features one T cell receptor beta chain sequence. Its antigen is undetermined. This sample stems from a study of T cell responses to AZD1222 COVID-19 vaccine. About the study: The study pooled second doses at about 4 or about 12 weeks. General study points: Just 5 or 6 AZD1222 recipients tested seropositive at baseline. Repertoires in all cases were sampled only once the peak T cell response had passed.

The V gene's germline CDR1 is SNHLY and CDR2 FYNNEI. The V end lost 6 bases, the J end lost 6 bases, and 11 bases lay between the germline ends. This CDR3 region has 13 residues. The data were produced by immunoSEQ multiplex PCR, yet TCRdb's version contains in-frame clones alone and is incomplete. The sample lists more than 85,000 clones; 91% were seen once. The chain couples TRBV2 to TRBJ2-2; D perhaps matches TRBD2 (5 bases). The sequenced sample was peripheral blood, obtained on day 0 of AZD1222 vaccination. The sequence derives from an adult in good health. Here the CDR3 DNA reads TGTGCCAGCAGCCTTAGCGATCCCGGGGAGCTGTTTTTT. It encodes CASSLSDPGELFF.